Listed here are 15 T cell receptor beta chains from one sample, sequenced in a study of blood T cell repertoires in COVID-19. Sequenced by immunoSEQ multiplex PCR; TCRdb stores in-frame clones only, minus some. Counted here are approximately 50,000 clones, more than 85% occurring once; the ten biggest clones make up around 6%. The sample was peripheral blood. The receptors shown here come from a man aged 50 to 59 with active COVID-19.

A word on this clone: Within the sample, other DNA sequences also encode this same CDR3. The chain has TRBV4-3 and TRBJ2-1; 8 nucleotides agree with TRBD2. CDR3 length: 13 amino acids. The germline CDR1 and CDR2 sequences are LGHNA and YSLEER. Trimming at V came to 0 bases and at J to 10 bases, leaving 2 bases not matched to a gene. The CDR3 nucleotides are TGCGCCAGCAGCCAAGACCGGGGGGGAGAGCAGTTCTTC. Translating it yields CASSQDRGGEQFF.

Of note for this clone: An end of the junction does not agree with germline; a read error may underlie this. The chain uses TRBV5-4 and TRBJ1-2, with no clear D. Looked up from germline, CDR1 is SGHNT and CDR2 is YYREEE (reference sequence). The CDR3 totals 12 residues. The chain's CDR3 is CASSYRVEGYTF. The CDR3 DNA reads TGTGCCAGTAGCTACCGCGTTGAGGGCTACACCTTC.

The J gene is TRBJ1-2, the V gene TRBV6-2 or TRBV6-3; 10 nucleotides align to TRBD1. The germline V gene encodes CDR1 MNHEY and CDR2 SVGEGT. J lost 6 bases, V lost 6 bases, and 7 bases had no gene match. The CDR3 consists of 14 residues. The CDR3 DNA sequence: TGTGCCAGCAGACCTTCCGGGACAGGGGATGGCTACACCTTC. As protein: CASRPSGTGDGYTF.

This rearrangement joins TRBV7-2 to TRBJ2-1, with D perhaps matching TRBD2 (6 bases). Trimming took 1 base from V and 12 from J, leaving 13 bases between them. The CDR3 is 13 residues long. The V gene's germline CDR1 is SGHTA and CDR2 FQGNSA. This CDR3 is CASSLEGRERQFF. CDR3 bases: TGTGCCAGCAGCTTAGAAGGTCGGGAGAGGCAGTTCTTC. The full variable domain, its missing parts supplied by reference TRBV7-2 and TRBJ2-1, is GAGVSQSPSNKVTEKGKDVELRCDPISGHTALYWYRQSLGQGLEFLIYFQGNSAPDKSGLPSDRFSAERTGGSVSTLTIQRTQQEDSAVYLCASSLEGRERQFFGPGTRLTVL.

The chain recombines TRBV4-1 with TRBJ2-5, with a tentative D call TRBD2 (5 bases). In germline, CDR1 is MGHRA, CDR2 YSYEKL. The V gene lost 0 bases and the J gene lost 5 bases, with 7 bases spanning the gap. The CDR3 extends over 13 amino acids. This chain's CDR3 is CASSQDQRETQYF. The CDR3 region has the DNA TGCGCCAGCAGCCAAGATCAGCGGGAGACCCAGTACTTC.

The V and J genes are TRBV27 and TRBJ2-1, with 7 bases that match TRBD2. Germline V gene lookup returns CDR1 MNHEY and CDR2 SMNVEV (reference sequence). With V trimmed by 2 bases and J by 9 bases, 10 bases remained unmatched. The CDR3 is made up of 15 amino acids. The CDR3 loop reads CASSLNGGSVFEQFF. CDR3 DNA sequence: TGTGCCAGCAGTTTAAATGGCGGGAGCGTATTTGAGCAGTTCTTC.

The chain recombines TRBV2 with TRBJ1-5, with 7 bases that match TRBD1. The CDR3 is made up of 13 amino acids. Germline CDR1 is SNHLY and CDR2 is FYNNEI. Unmatched junction bases numbered 6, after V lost 6 bases and J lost 7 bases. The CDR3 is CASSRQGPQPQHF. The CDR3 DNA is TGTGCCAGCAGCAGACAGGGCCCCCAGCCCCAGCATTTT.

This chain joins TRBV7-9 and TRBJ2-7; D gene unclear. The germline gives CDR1 SEHNR, CDR2 FQNEAQ (reference sequence). V gave up 3 bases and J gave up 6 bases, with 3 bases separating them. The CDR3 contains 10 residues. CDR3 sequence (DNA): TGTGCCAGCAGCTTCTGCGAGCAGTACTTC. Encoded protein: CASSFCEQYF.

This clone has a single count. V gene TRBV9 combines with J gene TRBJ1-1; D gene ambiguous. This CDR3 contains 15 residues. Per the germline V gene, CDR1 is SGDLS and CDR2 is YYNGEE. V lost 0 bases and J 0 bases, leaving 9 bases between the germline ends. The CDR3 nucleotides are TGTGCCAGCAGCGTAGGTGGGAGAGTGAACACTGAAGCTTTCTTT. The encoded protein is CASSVGGRVNTEAFF.

V gene TRBV3-1 (or the pseudogene TRBV3-2) combines with J gene TRBJ2-3, with D perhaps matching TRBD2 (6 bases). Germline V gives CDR1 LGHDT, CDR2 YNNKEL (reference sequence). This CDR3 region has 16 residues. Deletions cut 4 bases from V and 1 base from J, with 15 bases between. This chain's CDR3 is CASSRQLGGGTDTQYF. DNA of the CDR3: TGTGCCAGCAGCCGACAACTAGGAGGGGGCACAGATACGCAGTATTTT.

This CDR3 is CASSPGTDTYEQYF. The CDR3 nucleotides read TGCGCCAGCAGTCCCGGGACAGATACCTACGAGCAGTACTTC. The chain uses TRBV10-1 and TRBJ2-7, with 7 bases matching TRBD1. Trimming took 5 bases from V and 2 from J; bases not matched to a gene: 6. This CDR3 spans 14 amino acids. Germline V CDR1 and CDR2: WNHNN, SYGVQD (reference sequence).

The chain combines TRBV6-4 with TRBJ2-3; 11 bases align to TRBD2. The CDR3 contains 15 residues. Germline V gives CDR1 MRHNA, CDR2 SNTAGT. The junction had 0 bases not matched to a gene; V was cut back by 3 bases and J by 1 base. The chain's CDR3 is CASSETSGGTDTQYF. CDR3 nucleotides: TGTGCCAGCAGTGAGACTAGCGGGGGCACAGATACGCAGTATTTT.

This rearrangement joins TRBV4-1 to TRBJ1-3; the match to TRBD1 covers 9 bases. The CDR3 is 15 residues long. J gave up 8 bases and V 2 bases, and 7 bases lay outside the gene matches. Germline-derived CDR1 and CDR2 are MGHRA and YSYEKL. The CDR3 bases are TGCGCCAGCAGCCAACGGACAGGGGCCCTTGACACCATATATTTT. This gives the protein CASSQRTGALDTIYF.

The V and J genes are TRBV6-6 and TRBJ2-2; TRBD2 aligns across 7 bases. The V segment lost 5 bases and the J segment 0 bases; nucleotides outside the gene matches: 9. Germline CDR1 is MNHNY and CDR2 is SVGAGI (reference sequence). The CDR3 has 17 amino acids. CDR3: CASSPPIGGANTGELFF. DNA for the CDR3: TGTGCCAGCAGTCCACCCATTGGGGGGGCGAACACCGGGGAGCTGTTTTTT.

The rearrangement uses TRBV27 and TRBJ2-7, with 10 bases aligning to TRBD2. V gave up 2 bases and J gave up 4 bases; unmatched junction bases: 8. The CDR3 length is 16 residues. Germline assignment: CDR1 MNHEY and CDR2 SMNVEV (reference sequence). The CDR3 coding sequence is TGTGCCAGCAGTTTAGGAACTAGCGGGGTTTTATACGAGCAGTACTTC. Translating it yields CASSLGTSGVLYEQYF.